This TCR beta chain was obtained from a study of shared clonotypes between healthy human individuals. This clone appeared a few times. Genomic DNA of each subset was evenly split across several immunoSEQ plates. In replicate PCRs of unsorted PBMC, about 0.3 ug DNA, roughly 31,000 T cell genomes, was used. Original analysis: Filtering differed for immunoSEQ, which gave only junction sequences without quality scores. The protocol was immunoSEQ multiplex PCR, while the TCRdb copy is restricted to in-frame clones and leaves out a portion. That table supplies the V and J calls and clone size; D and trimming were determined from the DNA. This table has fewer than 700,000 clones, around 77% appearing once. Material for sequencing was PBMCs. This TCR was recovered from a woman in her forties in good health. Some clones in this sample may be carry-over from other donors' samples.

CDR3 bases: TGTGCCAGCAGCCAAGATTCTAGGACCCGCTCCTACAATGAGCAGTTCTTC. This codes for CASSQDSRTRSYNEQFF. The chain links TRBV4-2 to TRBJ2-1; D gene uncertain. This CDR3 has 17 amino acids. The germline V gene has CDR1 LGHNA and CDR2 YNFKEQ. Trimming took off 0 bases at V and 0 bases at J, with 12 bases between the two ends.